The rows below give T cell receptor beta chains drawn from one sample of a study of persistence of HIV-infected CD4 T cells. This table comes from immunoSEQ multiplex PCR, and its TCRdb copy is limited to in-frame clones, with some not included. The table lists roughly 7,100 clones, 70% to 80% of them singletons, with about 66% in the top ten. Their recognized antigens are unknown. Sequences were derived from CD4+ T cells sorted from PBMCs after roughly 18-hour stimulation, sampled from a patient who received antiretroviral therapy. The receptors originated from an adult woman with HIV who was CMV-seropositive. CDR3s include the opening cysteine and the closing phenylalanine or tryptophan. Size is omitted from some rows. Given values are once, few, many or a class for expanded clones.

NA,TRBV19,TRBJ1-4,CASSIDGQGAATNEKLFF
NA,TRBV6-4,TRBJ1-2,CASTPEAGSYGYTF
NA,TRBV5-1,TRBJ2-2,CASEENTGELFF
NA,TRBV5-1,TRBJ1-4,CASSSWTGVATNEKLFF
NA,TRBV6-5,TRBJ1-5,CASSYSRGNQPQHF
NA,TRBV4-3,TRBJ1-5,CASSQDLYGNQPQHF
NA,TRBV5-1,TRBJ1-1,CASIASGANTEAFF
NA,TRBV7-3,TRBJ1-2,CASSPTGQGNYGYTF
NA,TRBV5-1,TRBJ2-7,CASSARTSGGPYEQYF
few,TRBV20-1,TRBJ2-1,CSAGMEQFF
NA,TRBV27,TRBJ1-3,CASSRRTGFGNTIYF
NA,TRBV5-1,TRBJ2-5,CASSRDRGEQETQYF
NA,TRBV19,TRBJ1-5,CASSIGSSKGQPQHF
NA,TRBV25-1,TRBJ1-4,CASSKTKGGLFF
NA,TRBV18,TRBJ2-5,CASSLAGETQYF
NA,TRBV30,TRBJ1-5,CAWSPGQGGQPQHF
NA,TRBV11-3,TRBJ2-1,CASSLAPGGYNEQFF
NA,TRBV19,TRBJ1-4,CASTDRAATNEKLFF
NA,TRBV5-4,TRBJ2-1,CASSLDSANEQFF
NA,TRBV28,TRBJ1-2,CASSHGAGTRGYTF
NA,TRBV3-1/TRBV3-2,TRBJ2-7,CASSNLPGQGYEQYF
NA,TRBV5-6,TRBJ2-1,CASSSYLAGGNEQFF
NA,TRBV30,TRBJ2-7,CAWSVHSGSYEQYF
NA,TRBV28,TRBJ1-5,CASSFSGWGAKDQPQHF
NA,TRBV2,TRBJ2-5,CASSRRVGREVQETQYF
NA,TRBV19,TRBJ2-7,CASSIGVGSYEQYF
NA,TRBV28,TRBJ1-2,CASSLSHTAWSYTF
NA,TRBV28,TRBJ2-7,CASSRRGREQYF
NA,TRBV2,TRBJ1-1,CATFMGFGSEALGSTEAFF
once,TRBV7-2,TRBJ2-2,CAIPGTSVSTGELFF
NA,TRBV11-1,TRBJ2-1,CASALGGGLYNEQFF
NA,TRBV12-5,TRBJ1-5,CASGLYGDQPQHF
NA,TRBV28,TRBJ2-7,CASSTVVVYEQYF
NA,TRBV2,TRBJ2-5,CASSLKETQYF
NA,TRBV9,TRBJ2-3,CASNRTPLHTQYF
NA,TRBV5-5,TRBJ1-1,CASSLLNLGNTEAFF
NA,TRBV5-1,TRBJ1-1,CASSFDRLNTEAFF
NA,TRBV18,TRBJ1-1,CASNPGTGVTEAFF
NA,TRBV4-1,TRBJ2-2,CASSLSGRNTGELFF
NA,TRBV10-3,TRBJ2-7,CAISESSGHYEQYF
NA,TRBV3-1/TRBV3-2,TRBJ2-1,CASSPPGLAKIYNEQFF
NA,TRBV29-1,TRBJ2-7,CSVTGVGEQYF
NA,TRBV27,TRBJ2-1,CASSLTGGGSYNEQFF
NA,TRBV28,TRBJ2-3,CASSSAGTGVKDTQYF
NA,TRBV7-2,TRBJ2-1,CASSLVLDVNNEQFF